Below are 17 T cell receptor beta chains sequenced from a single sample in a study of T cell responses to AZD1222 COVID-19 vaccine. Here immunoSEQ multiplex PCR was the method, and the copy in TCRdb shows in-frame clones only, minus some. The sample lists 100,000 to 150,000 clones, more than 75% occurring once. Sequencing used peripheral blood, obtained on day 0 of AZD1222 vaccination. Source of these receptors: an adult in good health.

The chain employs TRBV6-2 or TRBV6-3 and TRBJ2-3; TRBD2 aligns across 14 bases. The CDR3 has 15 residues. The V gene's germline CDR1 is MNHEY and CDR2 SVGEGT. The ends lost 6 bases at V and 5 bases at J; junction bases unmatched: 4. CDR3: CASSQGLAGVDTQYF. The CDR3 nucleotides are TGTGCCAGCAGCCAGGGACTAGCGGGAGTAGATACGCAGTATTTT.

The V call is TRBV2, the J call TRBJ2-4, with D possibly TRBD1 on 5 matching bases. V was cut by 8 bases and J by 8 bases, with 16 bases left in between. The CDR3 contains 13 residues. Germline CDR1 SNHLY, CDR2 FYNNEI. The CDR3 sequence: CASALGPSDIQYF. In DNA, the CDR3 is TGTGCCAGCGCTTTGGGGCCCTCCGACATTCAGTACTTC.

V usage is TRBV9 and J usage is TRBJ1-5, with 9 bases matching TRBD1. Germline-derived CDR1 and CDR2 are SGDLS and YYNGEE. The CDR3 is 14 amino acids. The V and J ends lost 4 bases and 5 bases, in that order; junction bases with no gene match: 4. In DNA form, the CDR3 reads TGTGCCAGCAGCCCGTGGACAGGGGATCAGCCCCAGCATTTT. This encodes CASSPWTGDQPQHF.

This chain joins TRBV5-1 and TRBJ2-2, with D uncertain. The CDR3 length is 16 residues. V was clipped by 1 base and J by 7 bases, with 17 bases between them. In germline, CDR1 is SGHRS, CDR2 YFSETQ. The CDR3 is CASSLLLTGQDGELFF. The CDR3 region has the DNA TGCGCCAGCAGCTTGTTACTGACGGGCCAGGACGGGGAGCTGTTTTTT.

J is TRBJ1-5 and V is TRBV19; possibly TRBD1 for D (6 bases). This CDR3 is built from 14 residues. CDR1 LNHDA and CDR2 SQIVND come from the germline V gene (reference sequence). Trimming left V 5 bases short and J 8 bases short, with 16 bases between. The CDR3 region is CASSGRTASKPQHF. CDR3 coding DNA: TGTGCCAGTAGTGGGCGGACAGCCTCGAAGCCCCAGCATTTT. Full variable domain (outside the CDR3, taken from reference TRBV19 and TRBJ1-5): DGGITQSPKYLFRKEGQNVTLSCEQNLNHDAMYWYRQDPGQGLRLIYYSQIVNDFQKGDIAEGYSVSREKKESFPLTVTSAQKNPTAFYLCASSGRTASKPQHFGDGTRLSIL.

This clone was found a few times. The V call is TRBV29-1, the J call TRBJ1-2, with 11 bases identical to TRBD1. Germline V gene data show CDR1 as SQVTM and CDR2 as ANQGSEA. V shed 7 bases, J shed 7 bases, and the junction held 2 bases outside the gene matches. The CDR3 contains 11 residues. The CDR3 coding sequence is TGCAGCGCCGGGACAGGGGGTGGCTACACCTTC. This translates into CSAGTGGGYTF. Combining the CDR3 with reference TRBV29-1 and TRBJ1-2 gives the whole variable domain SAVISQKPSRDICQRGTSLTIQCQVDSQVTMMFWYRQQPGQSLTLIATANQGSEATYESGFVIDKFPISRPNLTFSTLTVSNMSPEDSSIYLCSAGTGGGYTFGSGTRLTVV.

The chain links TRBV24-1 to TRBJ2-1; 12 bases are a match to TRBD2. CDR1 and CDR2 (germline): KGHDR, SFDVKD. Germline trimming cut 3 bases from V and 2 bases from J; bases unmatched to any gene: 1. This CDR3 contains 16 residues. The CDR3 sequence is CATSDRTSGAYNEQFF. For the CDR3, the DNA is TGTGCCACCAGTGATCGGACTAGCGGGGCCTACAATGAGCAGTTCTTC.

In DNA, the CDR3 is TGTGCCAGCACCAGACTAGCGGGGATCAATGAGCAGTTCTTC. Amino acids: CASTRLAGINEQFF. V usage is TRBV6-5 and J usage is TRBJ2-1; 11 bases fit TRBD2. The CDR3 runs 14 residues. With V trimmed by 7 bases and J by 6 bases, 5 bases remained unmatched. CDR1 is MNHEY, CDR2 SVGAGI, per germline.

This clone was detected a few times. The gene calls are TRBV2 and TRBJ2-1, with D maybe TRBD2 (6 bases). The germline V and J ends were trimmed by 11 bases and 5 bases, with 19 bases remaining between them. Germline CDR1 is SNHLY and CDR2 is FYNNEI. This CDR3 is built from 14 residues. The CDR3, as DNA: TGTGCCTCCCACGAGGATAGCGGAAACAATGAGCAGTTCTTC. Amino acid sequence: CASHEDSGNNEQFF.

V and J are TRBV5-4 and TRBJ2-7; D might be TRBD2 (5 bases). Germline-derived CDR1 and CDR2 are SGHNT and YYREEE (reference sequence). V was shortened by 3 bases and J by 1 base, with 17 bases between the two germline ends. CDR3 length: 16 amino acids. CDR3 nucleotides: TGTGCCAGCAGCTCGCAACTGGTGGGAGCGTCCTACGAGCAGTACTTC. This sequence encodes CASSSQLVGASYEQYF.

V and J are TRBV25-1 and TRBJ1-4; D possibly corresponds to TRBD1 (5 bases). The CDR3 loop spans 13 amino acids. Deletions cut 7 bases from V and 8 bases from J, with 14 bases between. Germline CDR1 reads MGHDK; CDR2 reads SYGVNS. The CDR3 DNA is TGTGCCAGCACTAGGGGCCAATTGGAAAAACTGTTTTTT. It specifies CASTRGQLEKLFF.

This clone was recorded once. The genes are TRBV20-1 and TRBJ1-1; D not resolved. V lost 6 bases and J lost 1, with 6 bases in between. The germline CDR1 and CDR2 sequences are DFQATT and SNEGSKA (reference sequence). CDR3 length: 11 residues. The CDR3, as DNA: TGCAGTGCATCAAGGAACACTGAAGCTTTCTTT. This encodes CSASRNTEAFF.

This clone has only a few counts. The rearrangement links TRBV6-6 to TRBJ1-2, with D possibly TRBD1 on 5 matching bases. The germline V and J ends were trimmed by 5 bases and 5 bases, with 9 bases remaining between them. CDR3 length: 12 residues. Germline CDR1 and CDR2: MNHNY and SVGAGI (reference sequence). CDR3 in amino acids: CASSQAGYGYTF. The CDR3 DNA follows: TGTGCCAGCAGTCAGGCAGGGTATGGCTACACCTTC.

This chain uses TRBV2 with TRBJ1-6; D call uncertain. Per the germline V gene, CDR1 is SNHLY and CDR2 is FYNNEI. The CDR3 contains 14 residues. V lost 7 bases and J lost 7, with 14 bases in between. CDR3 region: CASTWARGNSPLHF. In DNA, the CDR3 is TGTGCCAGCACCTGGGCCAGAGGGAATTCACCCCTCCACTTT.

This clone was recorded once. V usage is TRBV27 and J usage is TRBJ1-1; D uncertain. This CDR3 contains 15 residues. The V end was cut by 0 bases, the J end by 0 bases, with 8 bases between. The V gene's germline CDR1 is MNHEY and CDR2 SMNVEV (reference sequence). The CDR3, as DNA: TGTGCCAGCAGTTTATCGGTCAGTCTGAACACTGAAGCTTTCTTT. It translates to CASSLSVSLNTEAFF.

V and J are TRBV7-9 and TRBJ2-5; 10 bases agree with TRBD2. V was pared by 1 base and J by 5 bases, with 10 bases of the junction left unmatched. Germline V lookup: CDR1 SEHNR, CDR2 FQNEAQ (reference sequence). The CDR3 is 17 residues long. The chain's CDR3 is CASSLVPRRTSGETQYF. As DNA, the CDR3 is TGTGCCAGCAGCTTAGTGCCCCGCCGGACTAGCGGCGAGACCCAGTACTTC.

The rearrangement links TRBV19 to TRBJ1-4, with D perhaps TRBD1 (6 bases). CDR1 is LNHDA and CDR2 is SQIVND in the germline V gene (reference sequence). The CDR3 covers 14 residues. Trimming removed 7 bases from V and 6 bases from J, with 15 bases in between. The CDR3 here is CASTLTGGHEKLFF. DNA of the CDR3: TGTGCCAGTACCCTGACAGGCGGTCATGAAAAACTGTTTTTT.